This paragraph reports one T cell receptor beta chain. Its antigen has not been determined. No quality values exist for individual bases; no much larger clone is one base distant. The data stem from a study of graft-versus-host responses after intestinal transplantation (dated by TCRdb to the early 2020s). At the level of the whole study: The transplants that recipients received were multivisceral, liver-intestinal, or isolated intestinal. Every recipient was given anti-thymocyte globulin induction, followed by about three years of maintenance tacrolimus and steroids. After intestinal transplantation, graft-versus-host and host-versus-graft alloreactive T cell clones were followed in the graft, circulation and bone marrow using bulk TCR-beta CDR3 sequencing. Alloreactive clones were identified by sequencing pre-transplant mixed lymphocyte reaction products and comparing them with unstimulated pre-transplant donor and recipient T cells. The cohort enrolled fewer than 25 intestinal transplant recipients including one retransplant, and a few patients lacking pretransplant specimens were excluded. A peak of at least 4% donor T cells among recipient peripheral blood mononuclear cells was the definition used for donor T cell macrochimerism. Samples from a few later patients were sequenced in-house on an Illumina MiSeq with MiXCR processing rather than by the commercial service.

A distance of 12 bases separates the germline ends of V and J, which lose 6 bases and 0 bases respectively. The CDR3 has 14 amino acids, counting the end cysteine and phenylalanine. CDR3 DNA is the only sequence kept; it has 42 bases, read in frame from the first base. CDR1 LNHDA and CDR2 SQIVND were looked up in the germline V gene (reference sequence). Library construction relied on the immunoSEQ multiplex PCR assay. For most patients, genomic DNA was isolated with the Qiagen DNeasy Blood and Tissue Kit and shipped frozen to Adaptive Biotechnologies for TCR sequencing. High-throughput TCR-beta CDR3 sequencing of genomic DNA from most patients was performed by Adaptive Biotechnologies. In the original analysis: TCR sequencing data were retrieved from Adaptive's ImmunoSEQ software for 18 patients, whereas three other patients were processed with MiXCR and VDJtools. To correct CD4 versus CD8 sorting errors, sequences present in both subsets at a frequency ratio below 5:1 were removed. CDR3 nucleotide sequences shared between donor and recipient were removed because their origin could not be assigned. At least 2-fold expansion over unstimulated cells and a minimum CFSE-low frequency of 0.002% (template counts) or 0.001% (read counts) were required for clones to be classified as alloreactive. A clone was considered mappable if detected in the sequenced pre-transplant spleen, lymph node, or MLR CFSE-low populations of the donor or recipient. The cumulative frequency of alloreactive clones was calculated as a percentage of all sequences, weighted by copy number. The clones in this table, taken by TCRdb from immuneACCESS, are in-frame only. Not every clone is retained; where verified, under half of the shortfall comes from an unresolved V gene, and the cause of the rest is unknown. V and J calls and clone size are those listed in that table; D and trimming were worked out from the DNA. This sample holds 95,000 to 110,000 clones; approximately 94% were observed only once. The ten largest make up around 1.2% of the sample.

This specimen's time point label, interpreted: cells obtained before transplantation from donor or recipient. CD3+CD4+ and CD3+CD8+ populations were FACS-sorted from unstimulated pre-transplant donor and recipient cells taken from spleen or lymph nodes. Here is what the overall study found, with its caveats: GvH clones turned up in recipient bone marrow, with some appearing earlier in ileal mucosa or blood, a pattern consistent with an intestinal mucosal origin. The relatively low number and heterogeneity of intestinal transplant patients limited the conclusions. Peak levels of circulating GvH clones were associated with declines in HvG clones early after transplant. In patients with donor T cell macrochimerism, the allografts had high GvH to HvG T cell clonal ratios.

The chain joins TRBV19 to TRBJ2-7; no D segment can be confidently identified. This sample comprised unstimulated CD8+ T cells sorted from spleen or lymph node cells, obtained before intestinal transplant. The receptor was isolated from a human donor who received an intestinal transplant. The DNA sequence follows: TGTGCCAGTAGGGTAGGCAGTAGCTCCTACGAGCAGTACTTC. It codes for CASRVGSSSYEQYF.